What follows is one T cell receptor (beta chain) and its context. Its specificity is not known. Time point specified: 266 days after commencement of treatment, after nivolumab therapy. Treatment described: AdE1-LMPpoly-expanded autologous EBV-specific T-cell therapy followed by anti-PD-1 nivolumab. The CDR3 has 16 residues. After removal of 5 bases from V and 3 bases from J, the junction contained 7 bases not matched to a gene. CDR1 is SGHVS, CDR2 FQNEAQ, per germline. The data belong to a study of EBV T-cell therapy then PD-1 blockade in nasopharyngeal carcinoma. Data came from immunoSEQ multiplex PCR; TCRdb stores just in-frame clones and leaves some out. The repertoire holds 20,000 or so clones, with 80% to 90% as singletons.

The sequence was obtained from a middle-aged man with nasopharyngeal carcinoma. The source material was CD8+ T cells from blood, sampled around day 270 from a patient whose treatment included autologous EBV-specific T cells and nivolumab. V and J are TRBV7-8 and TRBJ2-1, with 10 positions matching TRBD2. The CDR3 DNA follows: TGTGCCAGCAGCACATCGCTAGCGGGGGACTACAATGAGCAGTTCTTC. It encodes CASSTSLAGDYNEQFF.